This TCR beta chain stems from a study of T cells after yellow fever vaccination (dated by TCRdb to about 2019). About the full investigation: Libraries from fractions with low cell numbers were prepared with the SMART-Seq v4 Ultra Low Input RNA kit. To track T-cell clones before and after primary and booster YFV17D yellow fever vaccination, bulk TCR alpha and beta repertoires were sequenced longitudinally. Two healthy male donors, one aged 18 to 30 and one aged 30 to 40 years, made up the cohort. Blood was drawn at multiple timepoints before and after primary and secondary immunization, with bulk PBMC replicates and cell subsets isolated. The paper's findings and limits, for the study overall: Computational filtering was required because FACS-sorted repertoires could contain abundant contaminating clonotypes from the bulk population. Compared with the primary T-cell response, the secondary T-cell response was faster but weaker, reaching its peak on day 5 rather than on day 15. Because only two donors were included in the study, the extent to which the findings can be generalized is limited. After the booster, most clones that had expanded after primary vaccination were detected again (roughly 95% of CD4 and around 88% of CD8), suggesting broad maintenance of memory. A small share of clonotypes was detected in both CD4 and CD8 compartments, with the overlap likely arising from convergent recombination.

What the treatment or condition label conveys for this sample: live attenuated yellow fever vaccine strain. At every blood-draw timepoint, two biological replicates of bulk PBMCs were collected. A standard Ficoll-Paque protocol was used to isolate PBMCs from peripheral blood. TriZol was used to extract RNA from bulk PBMCs, CD4 and CD8 fractions, and dextramer-positive and dextramer-negative fractions. TCR cDNA was made using 5'RACE template switching, a step that added a universal primer site and unique molecular identifiers. Priming of cDNA synthesis was performed from both the TCR alpha and TCR beta constant segments. Libraries were amplified in two PCR steps, with sample barcodes and sequencing adapters added in the second step. Libraries were sequenced on Illumina HiSeq 2500 (2x100 bp) or NovaSeq (2x150 bp). In the source study's methods: Reads were demultiplexed and collapsed into UMI consensus sequences with MIGEC, and V(D)J alignment was performed with MiXCR. Vaccine-responding clonotypes were identified with edgeR using replicate PBMC samples, with FDR below 0.01 and a log2 fold change above 5 up to day 15 being required. Each bulk clonotype received a CD4 or CD8 identity based on whether the sequenced CD4 or CD8 repertoire contained that clonotype at higher abundance. The raw public data were reprocessed by TCRdb itself: fastp quality trimming at Q25, MiXCR clonotype calling, in-frame beta chains only. Rows are combined by CDR3 protein, so each entry shows the most common genes and DNA. The V and J calls reflect TCRdb's pipeline rather than the authors' work. This sample lists 620,000 or so distinct CDR3 sequences; roughly 12% were detected once. Around 14% of the sample is held by the ten biggest clonotypes.

Looking up the germline V gene (reference sequence) yields CDR1 DFQATT and CDR2 SNEGSKA. V loses 3 bases of germline sequence and J loses 3 bases, and the interval between the two ends is 10 bases. Reading from cysteine to phenylalanine, the CDR3 counts 13 amino acids. The kept DNA is CDR3 alone, 39 bases in frame from the first base. As for this clonotype: The clone's antigen remains unknown. Base qualities are missing; no much larger clone stands one base away.

The TCR originated in a young man who received the YFV17D yellow fever vaccine. Here the sequenced sample was PBMCs, taken on the day of the yellow fever booster vaccination. The rearrangement joined TRBV20-1 to TRBJ2-3; the D gene remains uncertain. Read as DNA, the sequence is TGCAGTGCTAGGGGCGTCGGAACAGATACGCAGTATTTT. Translated, this is CSARGVGTDTQYF.